Following are 18 T cell receptor beta chains from one sample sequenced in a study of shared clonotypes between healthy human individuals. Clones were sequenced by immunoSEQ multiplex PCR, and TCRdb holds only the in-frame ones, with some missing. The sample lists fewer than 1 million clones; around 96% were seen once. Terminally differentiated effector memory CD45RA+ cells were excluded by CCR7 positive selection of CD45RO-negative cells. The source material was naive CD8+ T cells sorted from blood. These receptors came from a man aged 25-40 years in good health.

The rearrangement joins TRBV27 to TRBJ2-5; D remains ambiguous. In germline, CDR1 is MNHEY, CDR2 SMNVEV (reference sequence). The CDR3 contains 15 residues. The germline V and J ends were trimmed by 4 bases and 1 base, with 13 bases remaining between them. The CDR3 protein is CASSSDGPLQETQYF. The CDR3 nucleotides are TGTGCCAGCAGTTCGGATGGGCCGCTCCAAGAGACCCAGTACTTC.

The chain recombines TRBV7-9 with TRBJ1-5, with D hard to call. This CDR3 comprises 13 residues. The germline V gene encodes CDR1 SEHNR and CDR2 FQNEAQ (reference sequence). The V end lost 3 bases, the J end lost 1 base, and 4 bases lay between the germline ends. CDR3 sequence (DNA): TGTGCCAGCAGCTTCGGCAGCAATCAGCCCCAGCATTTT. Its translation is CASSFGSNQPQHF.

The rearrangement joins TRBV27 to TRBJ2-2, with D unclear. Germline CDR1 reads MNHEY; CDR2 reads SMNVEV (reference sequence). CDR3 length: 13 residues. Trimming took off 6 bases at V and 4 bases at J, with 9 bases between the two ends. The chain's CDR3 is CASSRFGTGELFF. CDR3 in DNA: TGTGCCAGCAGCCGATTTGGCACCGGGGAGCTGTTTTTT.

The V gene is TRBV2, the J gene TRBJ1-5, with D unclear. Trimming shortened V by 5 bases and J by 4 bases, and 9 bases separated the two germline ends. CDR1 SNHLY and CDR2 FYNNEI come from the germline V gene. The CDR3 extends over 13 amino acids. The CDR3: CASSLSENQPQHF. The CDR3 DNA follows: TGTGCCAGCAGTTTGTCAGAGAATCAGCCCCAGCATTTT.

Comment on this clone: Other DNA sequences in this sample translate to the same CDR3. This chain links TRBV7-9 with TRBJ2-1; TRBD2 aligns across 13 bases. Losses at the gene ends were 4 bases for V and 5 bases for J; bases not matched to a gene: 2. Germline V CDR1 and CDR2: SEHNR, FQNEAQ (reference sequence). The CDR3 sequence is 15 residues long. In DNA, the CDR3 is TGTGCCAGCAGCTCCGGACTAGCGGGGGACAATGAGCAGTTCTTC. It specifies CASSSGLAGDNEQFF.

This chain connects TRBV7-9 to TRBJ2-7, with D perhaps assigned TRBD1 or TRBD2 (5 bases each). The germline CDR1 and CDR2 sequences are SEHNR and FQNEAQ (reference sequence). V was shortened by 4 bases and J by 6 bases, with 19 bases between the two germline ends. CDR3 length: 15 amino acids. DNA of the CDR3: TGTGCCAGCAGCTCCAACCAGGGCCCGGGGCGCGAGCAGTACTTC. Its protein product is CASSSNQGPGREQYF.

A remark on this clone: Other DNA sequences in this specimen translate into the identical CDR3. The rearrangement joins TRBV5-1 to TRBJ2-7, with TRBD1 matching over 7 bases. The germline V gene encodes CDR1 SGHRS and CDR2 YFSETQ. The CDR3 runs 14 residues. J was trimmed by 3 bases and V by 0 bases; bases with no gene match: 3. DNA for the CDR3: TGCGCCAGCAGCTTGGCCGGGACAGTCTACGAGCAGTACTTC. Its translation is CASSLAGTVYEQYF.

This chain uses TRBV5-4 with TRBJ2-2; weak D call: TRBD1 (6 bases). This CDR3 spans 15 amino acids. With 4 bases removed from V and 6 bases from J, the gap between germline ends came to 16 bases. Germline CDR1 and CDR2: SGHNT and YYREEE (reference sequence). The CDR3 nucleotides are TGTGCCAGCAGCCTCACAGGGATAGGCGCCGGGGAGCTGTTTTTT. It translates to CASSLTGIGAGELFF.

This CDR3 reads CASSSNGEREEISYEQYF. For the CDR3, the DNA is TGTGCCAGCAGCTCTAACGGTGAGCGGGAGGAGATTTCCTACGAGCAGTACTTC. The chain uses TRBV7-9 and TRBJ2-7, with 9 bases that match TRBD2. Germline CDR1 reads SEHNR; CDR2 reads FQNEAQ (reference sequence). The CDR3 is 18 residues long. V dropped 4 bases and J dropped 1; count of bases not matched to a gene: 14. The full variable domain, rest sourced from reference TRBV7-9 and TRBJ2-7, is DTGVSQNPRHKITKRGQNVTFRCDPISEHNRLYWYRQTLGQGPEFLTYFQNEAQLEKSRLLSDRFSAERPKGSFSTLEIQRTEQGDSAMYLCASSSNGEREEISYEQYFGPGTRLTVT.

This clone was detected once. The chain employs TRBV11-2 and TRBJ2-7; TRBD2 is a possible D gene (5 bases). V was cut by 3 bases and J by 0 bases, with 12 bases left in between. CDR3 length: 15 residues. Germline lookup yields CDR1 SGHAT and CDR2 FQNNGV. The CDR3 is CASSFGARASYEQYF. CDR3 sequence (DNA): TGTGCCAGCAGCTTTGGTGCGCGGGCCTCCTACGAGCAGTACTTC.

The CDR3 region is CASSLVRYNQPQHF. In DNA, the CDR3 is TGCGCCAGCAGTTTGGTTAGATACAATCAGCCCCAGCATTTT. J is TRBJ1-5 and V is TRBV4-1; no clear D. This CDR3 contains 14 residues. Germline V CDR1 and CDR2: MGHRA, YSYEKL. The V and J ends lost 6 bases and 3 bases respectively, with 12 bases between them.

This clone was detected only a few times. The sample holds other DNA sequences that translate to the same CDR3. V gene TRBV27 combines with J gene TRBJ2-7; 9 bases map to TRBD2. This CDR3 comprises 12 residues. Germline V gene sequence: CDR1 MNHEY, CDR2 SMNVEV (reference sequence). Losses at the gene ends were 9 bases for V and 0 bases for J; bases not matched to a gene: 0. Here the CDR3 DNA reads TGTGCCAGTAGCGGGAGCTCCTACGAGCAGTACTTC. Amino acids: CASSGSSYEQYF.

The CDR3 protein is CAISSGGAGELFF. In DNA form, the CDR3 reads TGTGCCATCAGTTCAGGGGGGGCCGGGGAGCTGTTTTTT. The gene calls are TRBV10-3 and TRBJ2-2; D tentatively reads TRBD1 or TRBD2 (7 bases each). Germline V gives CDR1 ENHRY, CDR2 SYGVKD. Trimming pared 5 bases from V and 6 bases from J, leaving 10 bases between. There are 13 residues in the CDR3.

The chain has TRBV27 and TRBJ2-1; D is unclear. V was cut by 4 bases and J by 7 bases, with 5 bases left in between. The CDR3 consists of 11 residues. The V gene's germline CDR1 is MNHEY and CDR2 SMNVEV (reference sequence). The chain's CDR3 is CASSWANEQFF. The DNA of the CDR3 is TGTGCCAGCAGTTGGGCAAATGAGCAGTTCTTC.

The chain is built from TRBV30 and TRBJ1-1; no reliable D call. Germline V lookup: CDR1 GTSNPN, CDR2 SVGIG (reference sequence). The CDR3 runs to 14 residues. V was cut by 5 bases and J by 0 bases, with 13 bases left in between. The CDR3 protein is CAWLDGLMNTEAFF. The CDR3, as DNA: TGTGCCTGGCTGGACGGCTTAATGAACACTGAAGCTTTCTTT.

This rearrangement joins TRBV29-1 to TRBJ1-2; D not resolved. The germline V gene has CDR1 SQVTM and CDR2 ANQGSEA. Trimming stripped 8 bases from V and 0 bases from J, with 22 bases between. The CDR3 is 16 residues long. CDR3 sequence (DNA): TGCAGCCCCCTACAGCCTGAACTAACCGCTAACTATGGCTACACCTTC. Residues: CSPLQPELTANYGYTF.

This chain joins TRBV5-6 and TRBJ1-3, with no clear D. This CDR3 region has 14 residues. CDR1 is SGHDT, CDR2 YYEEEE, per germline. V lost 5 bases, J lost 0 bases, and 9 bases lay in between. The CDR3 here is CASRIEGSGNTIYF. Written as DNA, the CDR3 is TGTGCCAGCAGAATAGAGGGCTCTGGAAACACCATATATTTT.

This chain connects TRBV7-9 to TRBJ2-3; D is undetermined. Trimming took off 8 bases at V and 4 bases at J, with 10 bases between the two ends. The CDR3 has 12 amino acids. The germline V gene encodes CDR1 SEHNR and CDR2 FQNEAQ (reference sequence). CDR3 sequence: CASFANPDTQYF. The DNA of the CDR3 is TGTGCCAGCTTTGCCAACCCAGATACGCAGTATTTT.